This T cell receptor (beta chain) stems from a study of blood T cell repertoires in COVID-19. On the study more broadly: Specimens from acute and convalescent COVID-19 originated in the United States, Italy and Spain.

Per the original data handling: Counts of nucleated cells, estimated from reference gene primer amplification, were obtained. Some clones are missing from TCRdb's copy, which holds only in-frame ones; the method was immunoSEQ multiplex PCR. That table gives V, J and clone size, and the DNA gave D and trimming. In the table there are about 43,000 clones, about 88% of which are singletons. The CDR3 has 18 amino acids. Germline CDR1 reads LGHDT; CDR2 reads YNNKEL (reference sequence). V lost 1 base, J lost 0 bases, and 10 bases stayed unmatched. This chain links TRBV3-1 (or the pseudogene TRBV3-2) with TRBJ2-7; TRBD2 agrees at 9 bases. Sample: peripheral blood. The receptor was derived from a human donor in a cohort sampled during active COVID-19. CDR3 nucleotides: TGTGCCAGCAGCCAAGGGTTCGGGGGACTAGCAAGCTCCTACGAGCAGTACTTC. Protein sequence: CASSQGFGGLASSYEQYF.